The present entry profiles one T cell receptor (beta chain) with its context. This sample was included in a study of blood T cell repertoires in COVID-19. Study as a whole: Sources were T cells, B-cell-depleted T cells, or PBMCs; the material itself was cDNA or gDNA.

Followed longitudinally, the Seattle patients had been enrolled during active infection. As handled by the study authors: Using reference gene primer amplification, nucleated cell counts were estimated. Assay: immunoSEQ multiplex PCR; the TCRdb copy retains only in-frame clones and omits some. V, J and clone size are those of that table, while D and trimming were read from the DNA. The table records more than 45,000 clones, around 90% of them present only once. Per the germline V gene, CDR1 is KGHDR and CDR2 is SFDVKD. The CDR3 is 15 amino acids. Trimming pared 4 bases from V and 2 bases from J, leaving 8 bases between.

The chain has TRBV24-1 and TRBJ1-6; no clear D gene. Sequenced sample: peripheral blood. This sequence originates from an elderly woman with COVID-19, enrolled during active disease. The CDR3 reads CATSEREPYNSPLHF. In nucleotides, the CDR3 is TGTGCCACCAGTGAGAGGGAGCCCTATAATTCACCCCTCCACTTT.